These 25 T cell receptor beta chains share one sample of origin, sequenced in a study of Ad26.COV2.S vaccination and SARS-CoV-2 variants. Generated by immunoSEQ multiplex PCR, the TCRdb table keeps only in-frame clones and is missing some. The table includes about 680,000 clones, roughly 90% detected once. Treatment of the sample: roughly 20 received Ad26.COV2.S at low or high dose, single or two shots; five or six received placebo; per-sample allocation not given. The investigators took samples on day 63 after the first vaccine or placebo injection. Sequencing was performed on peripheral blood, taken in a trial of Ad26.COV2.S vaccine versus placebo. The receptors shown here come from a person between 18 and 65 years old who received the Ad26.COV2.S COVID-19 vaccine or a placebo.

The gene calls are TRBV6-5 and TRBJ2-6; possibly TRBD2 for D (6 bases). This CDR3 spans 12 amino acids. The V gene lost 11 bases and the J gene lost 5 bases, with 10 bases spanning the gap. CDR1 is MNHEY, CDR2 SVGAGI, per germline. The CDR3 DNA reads TGTGCCCAGAGGGACTGGGCCAACGTCCTGACTTTC. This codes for CAQRDWANVLTF.

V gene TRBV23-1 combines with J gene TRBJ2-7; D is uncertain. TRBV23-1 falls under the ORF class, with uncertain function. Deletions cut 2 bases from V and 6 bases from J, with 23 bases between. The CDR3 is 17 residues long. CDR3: CASSQVGPHGGITEQYF. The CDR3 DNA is TGCGCCAGCAGTCAAGTCGGGCCCCACGGTGGGATTACCGAGCAGTACTTC.

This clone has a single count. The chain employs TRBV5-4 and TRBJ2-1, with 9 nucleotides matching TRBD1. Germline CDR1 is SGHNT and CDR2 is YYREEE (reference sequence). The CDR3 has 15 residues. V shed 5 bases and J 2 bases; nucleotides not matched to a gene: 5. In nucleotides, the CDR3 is TGTGCCAGCAGACAAGGGACAGGGACCTACAATGAGCAGTTCTTC. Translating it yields CASRQGTGTYNEQFF. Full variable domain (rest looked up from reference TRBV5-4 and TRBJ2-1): ETGVTQSPTHLIKTRGQQVTLRCSSQSGHNTVSWYQQALGQGPQFIFQYYREEENGRGNFPPRFSGLQFPNYSSELNVNALELDDSALYLCASRQGTGTYNEQFFGPGTRLTVL.

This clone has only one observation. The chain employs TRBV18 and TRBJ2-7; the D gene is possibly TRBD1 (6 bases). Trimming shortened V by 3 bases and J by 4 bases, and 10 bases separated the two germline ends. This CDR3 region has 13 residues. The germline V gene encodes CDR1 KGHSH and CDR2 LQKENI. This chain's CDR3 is CASSPGAPYEQYF. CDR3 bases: TGTGCCAGCTCACCGGGGGCCCCGTACGAGCAGTACTTC.

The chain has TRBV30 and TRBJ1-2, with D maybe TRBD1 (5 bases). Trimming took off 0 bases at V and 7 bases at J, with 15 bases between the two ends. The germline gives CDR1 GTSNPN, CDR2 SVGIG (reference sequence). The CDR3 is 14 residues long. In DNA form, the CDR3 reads TGTGCCTGGAGTGTAAGTAGGACAACCGGTGGCTACACCTTC. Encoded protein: CAWSVSRTTGGYTF.

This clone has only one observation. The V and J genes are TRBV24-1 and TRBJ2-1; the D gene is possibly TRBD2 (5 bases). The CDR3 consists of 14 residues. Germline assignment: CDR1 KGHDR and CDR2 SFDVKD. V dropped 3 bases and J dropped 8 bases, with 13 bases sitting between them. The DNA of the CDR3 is TGTGCCACCAGTGATCCTAGCATTCGAGATGAGCAGTTCTTC. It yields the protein CATSDPSIRDEQFF.

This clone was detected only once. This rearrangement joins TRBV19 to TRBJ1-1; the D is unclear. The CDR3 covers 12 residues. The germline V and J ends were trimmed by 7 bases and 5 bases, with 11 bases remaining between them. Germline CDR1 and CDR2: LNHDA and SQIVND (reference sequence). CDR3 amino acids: CASIWGTTEAFF. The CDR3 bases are TGTGCCAGTATTTGGGGTACTACTGAAGCTTTCTTT.

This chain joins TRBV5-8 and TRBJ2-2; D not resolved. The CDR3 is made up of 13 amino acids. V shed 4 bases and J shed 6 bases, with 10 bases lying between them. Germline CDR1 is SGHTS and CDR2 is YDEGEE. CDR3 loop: CASSAYRAGELFF. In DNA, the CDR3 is TGTGCCAGCAGCGCGTATAGGGCCGGGGAGCTGTTTTTT.

CDR3 sequence (DNA): TGTGCCAGCAGCTCTCAAGAGACCCAGTACTTC. As protein: CASSSQETQYF. The chain links TRBV12-1 to TRBJ2-5; the DNA was not compared with TRBD2, the D call given in the table. TRBV12-1 is a known pseudogene. The CDR3 totals 11 residues.

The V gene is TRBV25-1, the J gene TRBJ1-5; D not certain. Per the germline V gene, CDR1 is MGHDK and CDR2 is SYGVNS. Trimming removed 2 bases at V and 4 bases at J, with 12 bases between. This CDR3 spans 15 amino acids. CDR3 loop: CASSEGGLGNQPQHF. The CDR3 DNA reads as TGTGCCAGCAGTGAAGGCGGGCTCGGGAATCAGCCCCAGCATTTT. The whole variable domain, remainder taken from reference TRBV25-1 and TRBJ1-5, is EADIYQTPRYLVIGTGKKITLECSQTMGHDKMYWYQQDPGMELHLIHYSYGVNSTEKGDLSSESTVSRIRTEHFPLTLESARPSHTSQYLCASSEGGLGNQPQHFGDGTRLSIL.

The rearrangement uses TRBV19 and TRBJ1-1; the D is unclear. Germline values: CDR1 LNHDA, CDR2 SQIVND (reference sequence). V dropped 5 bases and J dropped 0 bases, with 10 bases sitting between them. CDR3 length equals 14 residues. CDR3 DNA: TGTGCCAGTAGTGCGGACGGATTGAACACTGAAGCTTTCTTT. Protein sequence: CASSADGLNTEAFF.

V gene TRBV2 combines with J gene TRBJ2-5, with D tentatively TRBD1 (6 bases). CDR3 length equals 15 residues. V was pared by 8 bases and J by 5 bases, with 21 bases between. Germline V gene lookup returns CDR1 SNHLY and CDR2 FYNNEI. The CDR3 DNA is TGTGCCAGCTTCAAAGGGGGTGCCCTCCGGGAGACCCAGTACTTC. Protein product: CASFKGGALRETQYF.

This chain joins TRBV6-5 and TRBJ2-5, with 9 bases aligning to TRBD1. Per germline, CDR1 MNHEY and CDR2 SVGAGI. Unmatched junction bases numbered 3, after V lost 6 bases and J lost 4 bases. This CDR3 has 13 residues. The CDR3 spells CASRTGGAETQYF. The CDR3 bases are TGTGCCAGCAGAACAGGGGGCGCAGAGACCCAGTACTTC.

CDR3 sequence reads: CASRRAAPSTDTQYF. Written as DNA, the CDR3 is TGTGCCAGCAGGCGGGCAGCACCTAGCACAGATACGCAGTATTTT. This chain links TRBV5-6 with TRBJ2-3, with D possibly TRBD2 on 5 matching bases. Per the germline V gene, CDR1 is SGHDT and CDR2 is YYEEEE. V was pared by 5 bases and J by 0 bases, with 13 bases between. CDR3 length: 15 amino acids.

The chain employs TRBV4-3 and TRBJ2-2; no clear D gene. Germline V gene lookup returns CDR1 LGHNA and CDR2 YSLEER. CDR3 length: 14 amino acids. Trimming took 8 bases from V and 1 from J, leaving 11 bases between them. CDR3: CASSISGNTGELFF. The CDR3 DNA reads TGCGCCAGCTCAATCTCGGGGAACACCGGGGAGCTGTTTTTT.

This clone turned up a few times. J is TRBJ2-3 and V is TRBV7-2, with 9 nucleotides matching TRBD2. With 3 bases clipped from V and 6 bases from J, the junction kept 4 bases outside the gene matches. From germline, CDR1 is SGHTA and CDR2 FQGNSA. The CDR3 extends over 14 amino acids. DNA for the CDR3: TGTGCCAGCAGCTTTGGCGGGGGGGCCGATACGCAGTATTTT. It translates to CASSFGGGADTQYF.

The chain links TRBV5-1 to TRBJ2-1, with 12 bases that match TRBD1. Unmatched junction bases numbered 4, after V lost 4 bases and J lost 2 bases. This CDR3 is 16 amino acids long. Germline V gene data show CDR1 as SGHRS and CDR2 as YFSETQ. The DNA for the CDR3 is TGCGCCAGCAGCCTCCGGGACAGGGGGCCCTACAATGAGCAGTTCTTC. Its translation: CASSLRDRGPYNEQFF.

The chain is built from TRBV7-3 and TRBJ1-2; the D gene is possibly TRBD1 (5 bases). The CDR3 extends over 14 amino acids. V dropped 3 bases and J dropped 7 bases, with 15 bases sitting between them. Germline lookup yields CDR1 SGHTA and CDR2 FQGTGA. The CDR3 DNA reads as TGTGCCAGCAGCTTTACAGGCGAGGAAGGTGGCTACACCTTC. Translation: CASSFTGEEGGYTF.

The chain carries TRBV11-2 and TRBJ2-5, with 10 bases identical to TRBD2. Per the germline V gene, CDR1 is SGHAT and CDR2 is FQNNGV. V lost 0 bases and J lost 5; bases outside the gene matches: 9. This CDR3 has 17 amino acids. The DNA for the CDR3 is TGTGCCAGCAGCTTAGATCTCGGGAGCGGGAGGGGGGAGACCCAGTACTTC. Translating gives CASSLDLGSGRGETQYF.

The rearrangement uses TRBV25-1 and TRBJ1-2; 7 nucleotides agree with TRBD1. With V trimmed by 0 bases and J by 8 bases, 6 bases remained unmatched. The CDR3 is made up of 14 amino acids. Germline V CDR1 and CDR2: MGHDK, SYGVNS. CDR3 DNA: TGTGCCAGCAGTGAATATCGACAGGGTGGCGGCTACACCTTC. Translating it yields CASSEYRQGGGYTF.

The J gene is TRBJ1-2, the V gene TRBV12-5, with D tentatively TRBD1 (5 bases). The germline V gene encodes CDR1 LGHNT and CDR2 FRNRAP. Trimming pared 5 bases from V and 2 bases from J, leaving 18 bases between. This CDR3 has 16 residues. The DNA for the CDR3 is TGTGCTAGTGGTCTCACCAACGTACAGGAAAACTATGGCTACACCTTC. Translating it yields CASGLTNVQENYGYTF.

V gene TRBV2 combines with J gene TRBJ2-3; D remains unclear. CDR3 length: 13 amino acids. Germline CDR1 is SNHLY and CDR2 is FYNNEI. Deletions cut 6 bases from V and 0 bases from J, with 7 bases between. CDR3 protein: CASRQRSTDTQYF. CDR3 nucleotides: TGTGCCAGCAGGCAGAGAAGCACAGATACGCAGTATTTT.

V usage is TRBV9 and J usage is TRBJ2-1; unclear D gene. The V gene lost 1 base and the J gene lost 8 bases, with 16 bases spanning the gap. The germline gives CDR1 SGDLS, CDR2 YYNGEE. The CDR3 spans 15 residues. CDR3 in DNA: TGTGCCAGCAGCGTATTTCCTCACACCATGGATGAGCAGTTCTTC. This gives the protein CASSVFPHTMDEQFF. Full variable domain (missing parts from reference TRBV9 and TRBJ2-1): DSGVTQTPKHLITATGQRVTLRCSPRSGDLSVYWYQQSLDQGLQFLIQYYNGEERAKGNILERFSAQQFPDLHSELNLSSLELGDSALYFCASSVFPHTMDEQFFGPGTRLTVL.

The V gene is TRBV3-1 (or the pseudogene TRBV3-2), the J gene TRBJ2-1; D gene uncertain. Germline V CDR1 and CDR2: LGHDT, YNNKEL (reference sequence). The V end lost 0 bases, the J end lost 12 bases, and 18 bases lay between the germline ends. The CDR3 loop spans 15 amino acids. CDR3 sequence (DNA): TGTGCCAGCAGCCAAGAACCTAGATCTCCGGCACGGCAGTTCTTC. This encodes CASSQEPRSPARQFF.

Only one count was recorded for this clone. CDR3 loop: CASSFGQMEYEQYF. CDR3 nucleotides: TGTGCCAGCAGCTTCGGACAGATGGAATACGAGCAGTACTTC. This chain links TRBV5-5 with TRBJ2-7; possible D gene TRBD1, 6 bases. This CDR3 comprises 14 residues. The V and J ends lost 2 bases and 4 bases respectively, with 13 bases between them. Germline CDR1 and CDR2: SGHKS and YYEKEE (reference sequence).